One sample yielded the 31 T cell receptor beta chains listed below, sequenced in a study of blood T cell repertoires in COVID-19. Data came from immunoSEQ multiplex PCR; TCRdb stores just in-frame clones and leaves some out. The data hold hundreds of thousands of clones, with more than 75% observed a single time. Material for sequencing was peripheral blood. Receptor source: a young woman who had recovered from COVID-19.

This chain connects TRBV21-1 to TRBJ2-1; TRBD2 is taken as the D call from the table, unchecked against the DNA. TRBV21-1 is shown as a pseudogene. The CDR3 totals 18 residues. The DNA for the CDR3 is TGTGCCAGCAGCAAAGCTCGGGAAGCGGGGAACTCCTACAATGAGCAGTTCTTC. Translation: CASSKAREAGNSYNEQFF.

The chain joins TRBV2 to TRBJ2-7; D is uncertain. V was clipped by 2 bases and J by 0 bases, with 8 bases between them. The CDR3 is made up of 14 amino acids. Germline V gene lookup returns CDR1 SNHLY and CDR2 FYNNEI. The CDR3 spells CASSENVSSYEQYF. The CDR3 DNA is TGTGCCAGCAGTGAAAATGTGAGCTCCTACGAGCAGTACTTC.

V usage is TRBV7-9 and J usage is TRBJ2-7; possibly TRBD2 for D (5 bases). The germline CDR1 and CDR2 sequences are SEHNR and FQNEAQ (reference sequence). Trimming took off 4 bases at V and 2 bases at J, with 15 bases between the two ends. The CDR3 spans 15 residues. The CDR3 spells CASSSSIREPYEQYF. Written as DNA, the CDR3 is TGTGCCAGCAGCTCCTCCATTCGGGAACCCTACGAGCAGTACTTC.

The chain carries TRBV4-3 and TRBJ2-3, with 7 bases matching TRBD2. Germline loops: CDR1 LGHNA, CDR2 YSLEER. The CDR3 has 16 amino acids. V shed 1 base and J 1 base; nucleotides not matched to a gene: 5. The CDR3 loop is CASSQGWAGGTDTQYF. CDR3 in DNA: TGCGCCAGCAGCCAAGGGTGGGCGGGAGGCACAGATACGCAGTATTTT.

The chain links TRBV6-2 or TRBV6-3 to TRBJ1-5; possibly TRBD1 for D (5 bases). The CDR3 spans 12 residues. The germline V gene encodes CDR1 MNHEY and CDR2 SVGEGT. The V end was cut by 6 bases, the J end by 6 bases, with 9 bases between. The CDR3 region has the DNA TGTGCCAGCAGCCAAGGGGTTCAGCCCCAGCATTTT. It codes for CASSQGVQPQHF.

The V call is TRBV7-9, the J call TRBJ1-1; a weak D match, TRBD1 (6 bases). V was clipped by 5 bases and J by 8 bases, with 21 bases between them. There are 15 residues in the CDR3. The germline V gene encodes CDR1 SEHNR and CDR2 FQNEAQ (reference sequence). CDR3 nucleotide sequence: TGTGCCAGCAGCACACTCAGGGGCGCGGGGGTAGAAGCTTTCTTT. Amino acids: CASSTLRGAGVEAFF.

The rearrangement joins TRBV2 to TRBJ1-6, with TRBD1 as a possible D gene (6 bases). Between the trimmed V and J ends, which lost 7 bases and 9 bases, there was a span of 10 bases. The V gene's germline CDR1 is SNHLY and CDR2 FYNNEI. The CDR3 spans 12 residues. The CDR3 bases are TGTGCCAGCACAACAGGGATTTCACCCCTCCACTTT. Translating gives CASTTGISPLHF.

The V call is TRBV3-1 (or the pseudogene TRBV3-2), the J call TRBJ2-3; 8 bases line up with TRBD2. The CDR3 totals 15 residues. V lost 2 bases and J lost 2; bases outside the gene matches: 3. Germline V lookup: CDR1 LGHDT, CDR2 YNNKEL (reference sequence). CDR3 in amino acids: CASSQYGRDTDTQYF. In nucleotides, the CDR3 is TGTGCCAGCAGCCAATACGGGAGGGACACAGATACGCAGTATTTT.

The chain links TRBV3-1 (or the pseudogene TRBV3-2) to TRBJ2-3, with a weak D call TRBD1 (5 bases). Germline assignment: CDR1 LGHDT and CDR2 YNNKEL (reference sequence). The CDR3 length is 16 residues. Trimming removed 4 bases at V and 6 bases at J, with 20 bases between. CDR3 protein: CASSPQGMSDGDTQYF. The CDR3 DNA reads as TGTGCCAGCAGCCCCCAGGGAATGTCAGACGGGGATACGCAGTATTTT.

The sample holds one count of this clone. The chain carries TRBV29-1 and TRBJ2-5, with 10 nucleotides matching TRBD2. V trimming: 4 bases; J trimming: 4 bases; junction bases outside the gene matches: 9. Germline CDR1 is SQVTM and CDR2 is ANQGSEA. The CDR3 is made up of 15 amino acids. The CDR3 protein is CSVVRGSGGPETQYF. The CDR3 DNA reads TGCAGCGTTGTCAGAGGTAGCGGGGGGCCAGAGACCCAGTACTTC. Complete variable domain (other parts from reference TRBV29-1 and TRBJ2-5): SAVISQKPSRDICQRGTSLTIQCQVDSQVTMMFWYRQQPGQSLTLIATANQGSEATYESGFVIDKFPISRPNLTFSTLTVSNMSPEDSSIYLCSVVRGSGGPETQYFGPGTRLLVL.

The chain employs TRBV5-5 and TRBJ2-7; D is unclear. The CDR3 extends over 12 amino acids. The V end lost 3 bases, the J end lost 7 bases, and 11 bases lay between the germline ends. Germline CDR1 reads SGHKS; CDR2 reads YYEKEE (reference sequence). CDR3 amino acids: CASSSLSDEQYF. CDR3 nucleotides: TGTGCCAGCAGCTCGCTGAGCGATGAGCAGTACTTC.

The V and J genes are TRBV18 and TRBJ1-1; D not certain. This CDR3 spans 15 amino acids. Germline CDR1 is KGHSH and CDR2 is LQKENI. Trimming stripped 3 bases from V and 3 bases from J, with 14 bases between. CDR3 protein: CASSPMWERDTEAFF. CDR3 DNA sequence: TGTGCCAGCTCACCCATGTGGGAGAGGGACACTGAAGCTTTCTTT.

The chain links TRBV30 to TRBJ2-1, with D maybe TRBD1 (6 bases). Germline V CDR1 and CDR2: GTSNPN, SVGIG (reference sequence). This CDR3 region has 12 residues. V gave up 4 bases and J gave up 10 bases, with 14 bases separating them. The chain's CDR3 is CAWTDPGTEQFF. CDR3 nucleotide sequence: TGTGCCTGGACCGACCCCGGGACAGAGCAGTTCTTC.

This clone showed up just a few times. This chain connects TRBV18 to TRBJ2-7, with a tentative D call TRBD1 (5 bases). Trimming pared 2 bases from V and 6 bases from J, leaving 14 bases between. The germline V gene encodes CDR1 KGHSH and CDR2 LQKENI. This CDR3 spans 14 amino acids. The CDR3 here is CASSPLTRAGEQYF. The DNA of the CDR3 is TGTGCCAGCTCACCATTGACCAGGGCCGGCGAGCAGTACTTC.

This clone has just one count. The gene calls are TRBV30 and TRBJ2-5; D remains unclear. This CDR3 comprises 11 residues. V was shortened by 4 bases and J by 5 bases, with 8 bases between the two germline ends. CDR1 GTSNPN and CDR2 SVGIG come from the germline V gene (reference sequence). The CDR3 sequence is CAWTISETQYF. CDR3 DNA: TGTGCCTGGACCATAAGCGAGACCCAGTACTTC.

In its sample, this clone was seen a few times. The genes are TRBV19 and TRBJ2-7, with 11 positions matching TRBD2. CDR3 length equals 17 residues. Germline V lookup: CDR1 LNHDA, CDR2 SQIVND (reference sequence). The trim removed 0 bases at V and 2 bases at J, leaving 6 bases unmatched. The CDR3 DNA reads TGTGCCAGTAGTATAGATGGGACTAGCGGTGCTACCTACGAGCAGTACTTC. As protein: CASSIDGTSGATYEQYF.

The chain uses TRBV24-1 and TRBJ1-1, with 9 bases identical to TRBD1. Germline assignment: CDR1 KGHDR and CDR2 SFDVKD. With V trimmed by 5 bases and J by 4 bases, 13 bases remained unmatched. The CDR3 has 17 amino acids. CDR3 loop: CATSGEGQGVSSTEAFF. The CDR3 region has the DNA TGTGCCACCAGTGGGGAGGGACAGGGCGTCTCCTCCACTGAAGCTTTCTTT.

This sequence joins TRBV3-1 (or the pseudogene TRBV3-2) and TRBJ2-2; TRBD1 matches at 8 bases. This CDR3 comprises 19 residues. V lost 1 base and J lost 6; bases outside the gene matches: 16. CDR1 is LGHDT, CDR2 YNNKEL, per germline (reference sequence). Here the CDR3 reads CASSQGGVAGTGLPGELFF. CDR3 DNA: TGTGCCAGCAGCCAAGGGGGTGTGGCCGGGACAGGACTTCCCGGGGAGCTGTTTTTT.

The V and J genes are TRBV2 and TRBJ2-1; no firm D call. CDR3 length: 14 amino acids. CDR1 is SNHLY and CDR2 is FYNNEI in the germline V gene. V lost 11 bases, J lost 6 bases, and 20 bases lay in between. The CDR3 nucleotides read TGTGCCGGCACTGCGTCTCCTCTTAGCAATGAGCAGTTCTTC. Translating gives CAGTASPLSNEQFF.

The rearrangement joins TRBV30 to TRBJ2-4, with 9 bases that match TRBD1. The germline V gene has CDR1 GTSNPN and CDR2 SVGIG (reference sequence). The CDR3 runs 14 residues. With V trimmed by 5 bases and J by 2 bases, 4 bases remained unmatched. CDR3 DNA sequence: TGTGCCTGGGCGGGACAGGGTACCAAAAACATTCAGTACTTC. This translates into CAWAGQGTKNIQYF.

This chain connects TRBV7-2 to TRBJ2-7; tentatively, D is TRBD1 (5 bases). The germline CDR1 and CDR2 sequences are SGHTA and FQGNSA. This CDR3 has 15 amino acids. V shed 5 bases and J shed 0 bases, with 14 bases lying between them. The CDR3 nucleotides are TGTGCCAGCAGCCGGGTAGGGGCAAGCTCCTACGAGCAGTACTTC. This encodes CASSRVGASSYEQYF.

This chain links TRBV7-2 with TRBJ1-3, with TRBD1 identical over 10 bases. J lost 4 bases, V lost 1 base, and 4 bases had no gene match. CDR1 is SGHTA and CDR2 is FQGNSA in the germline V gene. The CDR3 consists of 16 residues. CDR3 loop: CASSLVGTGAGNTIYF. In DNA, the CDR3 is TGTGCCAGCAGCTTAGTTGGGACAGGGGCAGGAAACACCATATATTTT.

This clone was seen a single time. The V call is TRBV3-1 (or the pseudogene TRBV3-2), the J call TRBJ2-7, with a tentative D call TRBD1 (6 bases). Trimming removed 0 bases at V and 6 bases at J, with 12 bases between. CDR1 and CDR2 (germline): LGHDT, YNNKEL (reference sequence). CDR3 size: 14 residues. CDR3 protein: CASSQDLGQSEQYF. The DNA for the CDR3 is TGTGCCAGCAGCCAAGACCTCGGACAGAGCGAGCAGTACTTC.

This sequence joins TRBV3-1 (or the pseudogene TRBV3-2) and TRBJ2-5; unclear D gene. Per the germline V gene, CDR1 is LGHDT and CDR2 is YNNKEL (reference sequence). Trimming stripped 1 base from V and 6 bases from J, with 6 bases between. The CDR3 is 12 residues long. The CDR3 DNA sequence: TGTGCCAGCAGCCAAGTGGAGAAGACCCAGTACTTC. This encodes CASSQVEKTQYF.

V usage is TRBV7-8 and J usage is TRBJ2-1; 7 bases line up with TRBD2. The V and J ends lost 1 base and 8 bases, in that order; junction bases with no gene match: 14. Germline V gene sequence: CDR1 SGHVS, CDR2 FQNEAQ. The CDR3 contains 17 residues. The CDR3 loop reads CASSLGLVGGRGDEQFF. The CDR3 DNA reads as TGTGCCAGCAGCTTAGGGTTGGTTGGCGGGAGAGGCGATGAGCAGTTCTTC.

The chain joins TRBV7-8 to TRBJ1-1; TRBD1 is a possible D gene (6 bases). There are 14 residues in the CDR3. The germline V and J ends were trimmed by 4 bases and 0 bases, with 9 bases remaining between them. Germline CDR1 and CDR2: SGHVS and FQNEAQ. CDR3 region: CASSSDRLNTEAFF. CDR3 in DNA: TGTGCCAGCAGCTCGGACAGACTGAACACTGAAGCTTTCTTT.

The rearrangement links TRBV4-2 to TRBJ2-5; 8 nucleotides align to TRBD1. J was trimmed by 5 bases and V by 5 bases; bases with no gene match: 7. The germline CDR1 and CDR2 sequences are LGHNA and YNFKEQ. The CDR3 runs 14 residues. CDR3 sequence reads: CASSSTGAGETQYF. The DNA for the CDR3 is TGTGCCAGCAGCTCGACAGGGGCGGGCGAGACCCAGTACTTC.

The chain is built from TRBV25-1 and TRBJ2-7; 10 nucleotides line up with TRBD1. The junction had 5 bases not matched to a gene; V was cut back by 6 bases and J by 6 bases. CDR1 and CDR2 (germline): MGHDK, SYGVNS. The CDR3 contains 13 residues. The CDR3 DNA sequence: TGTGCCAGCAGAAAGACAGGGGGCAGCGAGCAGTACTTC. Translating it yields CASRKTGGSEQYF.

J is TRBJ2-7 and V is TRBV12-3 or TRBV12-4, with D unclear. The CDR3 extends over 12 amino acids. V lost 3 bases and J 5 bases, leaving 8 bases between the germline ends. The DNA of the CDR3 is TGTGCCAGCAGTTTCCCCCGGGACGAGCAGTACTTC. It translates to CASSFPRDEQYF.

A single count supports this clone. This sequence joins TRBV27 and TRBJ1-1; D remains unclear. Germline CDR1 and CDR2: MNHEY and SMNVEV (reference sequence). V lost 11 bases, J lost 4 bases, and 20 bases lay in between. The CDR3 loop spans 14 amino acids. CDR3 nucleotides: TGTGCCGCATCTCCTAGCTACCGTCGCACTGAAGCTTTCTTT. Translation: CAASPSYRRTEAFF.

The chain carries TRBV4-1 and TRBJ1-5, with D perhaps TRBD1 (5 bases). Trimming took off 4 bases at V and 8 bases at J, with 15 bases between the two ends. The CDR3 covers 14 residues. Germline CDR1 reads MGHRA; CDR2 reads YSYEKL. CDR3 coding DNA: TGCGCCAGCAGCCGAACTCCCGGGGGGGAGCCCCAGCATTTT. Protein: CASSRTPGGEPQHF.